This is a list of T cell receptor beta chains from one sample in a study of identical twins' blood T cells. TCRdb reprocessed the 5' RACE reads via MiXCR and lists one record per CDR3 protein. The data contain a few hundred thousand distinct CDR3 sequences, about 28% of them singletons. What was sequenced was PBMCs. The receptors were sampled from a woman aged 18-55 years in good health. The CDR3 runs from the conserved cysteine through the conserved F or W. The order of the fields is D gene, clone size, J gene, V gene, CDR3 protein, CDR3 DNA. The D gene is left open where the match is weak. Clone size is stated in some rows and not others, as once, few, many or a class when expanded.

>NA|NA|TRBJ2-7|TRBV12-3/TRBV12-4
CASSSGYERYF
TGTGCCAGCAGTTCCGGCTACGAGCGGTACTTC
>NA|NA|TRBJ1-1|TRBV7-9
CASSSARASTEAFF
TGTGCCAGCAGCTCGGCACGGGCGAGCACTGAAGCTTTCTTT
>TRBD2|few|TRBJ2-2|TRBV29-1
CSVNGRSGGTASGELFF
TGCAGCGTCAACGGGAGGAGCGGGGGGACAGCGTCCGGGGAGCTGTTTTTT
>NA|NA|TRBJ2-5|TRBV10-2
CASRTANQETQYF
TGCGCCAGCAGAACCGCTAACCAAGAGACCCAGTACTTC
>TRBD2|few|TRBJ2-1|TRBV12-3/TRBV12-4
CASSLAGGPFF
TGTGCCAGCTCTCTAGCGGGGGGACCGTTCTTC
>NA|NA|TRBJ1-1|TRBV19
CASRPPTRTEAFF
TGTGCCAGTAGGCCCCCGACGAGGACTGAAGCTTTCTTT
>NA|NA|TRBJ1-3|TRBV10-3
CAISSTTSSGNTIYF
TGTGCCATCAGTTCGACAACATCCTCTGGAAACACCATATATTTT
>NA|few|TRBJ2-1|TRBV11-2
CASSRGQGNSKQFF
TGTGCCAGCAGCCGGGGGCAAGGTAATTCTAAGCAGTTCTTC
>NA|many|TRBJ1-2|TRBV27
CASSFFPGDGYTF
TGTGCCAGCAGTTTTTTTCCGGGGGACGGCTACACCTTC
>TRBD1|few|TRBJ1-4|TRBV20-1
CSARSTGNEKLFF
TGCAGTGCCAGGTCGACAGGGAATGAAAAACTGTTTTTT
>NA|NA|TRBJ1-4|TRBV5-5
CASSSGGGRLREKLFF
TGTGCCAGCAGTTCCGGCGGGGGGAGATTACGTGAAAAACTGTTTTTT
>NA|many|TRBJ1-1|TRBV9
CASSVSDTEAFF
TGTGCCAGCAGCGTATCCGACACTGAAGCTTTCTTT
>NA|NA|TRBJ1-2|TRBV7-9
CASSLPFKGYTF
TGTGCCAGCAGCTTACCATTCAAAGGCTACACCTTC
>NA|NA|TRBJ2-3|TRBV7-2
CASSFSAGGLDTQYF
TGTGCCAGCAGCTTCTCAGCGGGTGGGCTTGATACGCAGTATTTT
>NA|NA|TRBJ2-5|TRBV29-1
CSVGRETQYF
TGCAGCGTCGGACGGGAGACCCAGTACTTC
>NA|NA|TRBJ2-1|TRBV28
CASSSLGRDEQFF
TGTGCCAGCAGTTCCCTGGGCCGGGATGAGCAGTTCTTC
>NA|few|TRBJ2-7|TRBV11-2
CASSSEGRYYEQYF
TGTGCCAGCAGCTCCGAAGGCAGATACTACGAGCAGTACTTC
>TRBD1|NA|TRBJ1-5|TRBV18
CASSLGQGRIQPQHF
TGTGCCAGCTCACTCGGACAGGGACGTATTCAGCCCCAGCATTTT
>NA|few|TRBJ2-3|TRBV11-2
CASSPLGTQYF
TGTGCCAGCAGTCCCCTCGGTACGCAGTATTTT
>NA|many|TRBJ1-3|TRBV5-5
CASSPPDLSGNTIYF
TGTGCCAGCAGCCCCCCGGACCTTTCTGGAAACACCATATATTTT
>TRBD2|NA|TRBJ2-1|TRBV5-1
CASSPGLAPYNEQFF
TGCGCCAGCAGCCCGGGACTAGCGCCATACAATGAGCAGTTCTTC
>TRBD2|NA|TRBJ2-3|TRBV20-1
CSARDPPRAGGTDTQYF
TGCAGTGCTAGAGATCCCCCTAGAGCGGGGGGCACAGATACGCAGTATTTT
>NA|NA|TRBJ1-4|TRBV7-2
CASSFGGLNEKLFF
TGTGCCAGCAGCTTTGGGGGTTTAAATGAAAAACTGTTTTTT
>TRBD2|few|TRBJ2-7|TRBV29-1
CSVLLAGVSGQYF
TGCAGCGTTCTCCTAGCGGGGGTCTCCGGGCAGTACTTC
>NA|few|TRBJ2-7|TRBV28
CASGGSMYEQYF
TGTGCCAGCGGCGGATCCATGTACGAGCAGTACTTC
>NA|NA|TRBJ2-7|TRBV11-3
CASSLSGESYEQYF
TGTGCCAGCAGCTTATCGGGAGAGTCCTACGAGCAGTACTTC
>TRBD1|few|TRBJ2-2|TRBV6-2/TRBV6-3
CASNRAGGTGELFF
TGTGCCAGCAATAGGGCAGGGGGTACCGGGGAGCTGTTTTTT
>NA|few|TRBJ2-2|TRBV27
CASSLDQYTGELFF
TGTGCCAGCAGTTTGGACCAGTACACCGGGGAGCTGTTTTTT
>NA|few|TRBJ1-5|TRBV30
CAWSVQGRQPQHF
TGTGCCTGGAGTGTCCAAGGGCGGCAGCCCCAGCATTTT
>NA|many|TRBJ1-1|TRBV2
CASSGSQGIFF
TGTGCCAGCAGCGGATCCCAGGGAATTTTCTTT
>NA|many|TRBJ2-7|TRBV18
CASSKLGTPPYEQYF
TGTGCCAGCTCAAAACTCGGGACACCACCCTACGAGCAGTACTTC
>TRBD1|many|TRBJ1-5|TRBV9
CASSVVDRGIQHF
TGTGCCAGCAGCGTAGTTGACAGGGGGATCCAGCATTTT
>TRBD1|few|TRBJ1-2|TRBV18
CASSLLTGEGYTF
TGTGCCAGCTCCCTCCTGACAGGGGAAGGCTACACCTTC
>NA|NA|TRBJ2-3|TRBV20-1
CSAPIMEGGTTDTQYF
TGCAGTGCCCCGATCATGGAGGGGGGAACCACAGATACGCAGTATTTT
>NA|few|TRBJ1-3|TRBV4-2
CASSQEQGRNTIYF
TGTGCCAGCAGCCAAGAGCAGGGGAGAAACACCATATATTTT
>TRBD2|NA|TRBJ2-7|TRBV7-8
CASSLGGGGTYEQYF
TGTGCCAGCAGCTTAGGTGGCGGGGGTACCTACGAGCAGTACTTC
>TRBD2|NA|TRBJ2-1|TRBV5-4
CASSPTSGRGNEQFF
TGTGCCAGCAGCCCAACTAGCGGGAGAGGAAATGAGCAGTTCTTC
>NA|few|TRBJ1-5|TRBV27
CASSLFRPTGQPQHF
TGTGCCAGCAGTTTATTCCGCCCTACAGGACAGCCCCAGCATTTT